Below, 8 T cell receptor beta chains from the same sample are listed, as sequenced in a study of siplizumab effects on memory and regulatory T cells. Assay: immunoSEQ multiplex PCR; the TCRdb copy retains only in-frame clones and omits some. This sample yields about 110,000 clones, of which more than 90% are seen a single time; 1.3% belongs to the top ten. The sequencing input was CD4+ T cells sorted from blood. These receptors were taken from a human donor in good health.

The chain uses TRBV11-2 and TRBJ2-7, with D perhaps TRBD1 or TRBD2 (7 bases each). Looked up from germline, CDR1 is SGHAT and CDR2 is FQNNGV. This CDR3 comprises 14 residues. V was shortened by 5 bases and J by 9 bases, with 20 bases between the two germline ends. The CDR3 coding sequence is TGTGCCAGCAGCCTCGACAGGGAGGGCCGAGTGCAGTACTTC. Its translation is CASSLDREGRVQYF.

This chain uses TRBV25-1 with TRBJ2-3, with TRBD2 matching over 8 bases. V trimming: 1 base; J trimming: 4 bases; junction bases outside the gene matches: 7. CDR3 length equals 16 residues. CDR1 is MGHDK, CDR2 SYGVNS, per germline. The DNA of the CDR3 is TGTGCCAGCAGTGAATCGGGCGGGAGGTACGCAGATACGCAGTATTTT. This sequence encodes CASSESGGRYADTQYF.

The V call is TRBV6-5, the J call TRBJ2-5; unclear D gene. CDR1 MNHEY and CDR2 SVGAGI come from the germline V gene. This CDR3 region has 14 residues. Deletions cut 2 bases from V and 3 bases from J, with 10 bases between. The CDR3 sequence: CASSYHGRKETQYF. The CDR3 DNA reads as TGTGCCAGCAGTTACCATGGTCGAAAAGAGACCCAGTACTTC.

This sequence joins TRBV5-1 and TRBJ2-5; a weak D match, TRBD1 (7 bases). The CDR3 has 13 residues. Germline V CDR1 and CDR2: SGHRS, YFSETQ. Trimming took 5 bases from V and 4 from J, leaving 12 bases between them. The CDR3 loop is CASSYQGGETQYF. The CDR3 region has the DNA TGCGCCAGCAGTTATCAGGGGGGAGAGACCCAGTACTTC.

The rearrangement joins TRBV6-5 to TRBJ1-2, with a tentative D call TRBD1 (6 bases). This CDR3 spans 13 amino acids. The V end was cut by 4 bases, the J end by 5 bases, with 11 bases between. Per germline, CDR1 MNHEY and CDR2 SVGAGI. As DNA, the CDR3 is TGTGCCAGCAGTTTAGAGGGGGGATATGGCTACACCTTC. Its protein is CASSLEGGYGYTF.

CDR3 nucleotide sequence: TGTGCCAGCAGAGAGACAGGGACGGCCACCGGGGAGCTGTTTTTT. Translation gives CASRETGTATGELFF. The chain couples TRBV13 to TRBJ2-2; 7 bases are shared with TRBD1. This CDR3 has 15 amino acids. Germline assignment: CDR1 PRHDT and CDR2 FYEKMQ (reference sequence). V gave up 6 bases and J gave up 4 bases; unmatched junction bases: 8.

The V and J genes are TRBV5-1 and TRBJ2-7; D is unresolved. CDR3 size: 14 residues. V lost 3 bases and J lost 3, with 13 bases in between. Per germline, CDR1 SGHRS and CDR2 YFSETQ. CDR3 region: CASSSPSGRYEQYF. The CDR3 nucleotides are TGCGCCAGCAGCTCCCCGTCTGGGCGCTACGAGCAGTACTTC.

The gene calls are TRBV6-5 and TRBJ2-7; D is possibly TRBD1 or TRBD2 (5 bases each). Trimming left V 0 bases short and J 3 bases short, with 15 bases between. CDR3 length equals 16 residues. CDR1 MNHEY and CDR2 SVGAGI come from the germline V gene. DNA of the CDR3: TGTGCCAGCAGTTACTCGGGGGTTGCCCCCAACTACGAGCAGTACTTC. Its translation: CASSYSGVAPNYEQYF.